Listed below are T cell receptor beta chains from one sample, sequenced in a study of beta chain features in type 1 diabetes. Generated by immunoSEQ multiplex PCR, the TCRdb table keeps only in-frame clones and is missing some. Of tens of thousands of clones listed, roughly 69% are singletons. The sequenced sample consisted of Tregs from blood. The receptors here all came from a man younger than 30 with type 1 diabetes. CDR3s leave out the opening cysteine and the closing phenylalanine or tryptophan. Fields, in order: V gene, J gene, CDR3 protein.

V gene: TRBV6-1; J gene: TRBJ1-1; CDR3 protein: ASSSQGNTEAF
V gene: TRBV29-1; J gene: TRBJ2-1; CDR3 protein: SVISSNRGNEQF
V gene: TRBV4-1; J gene: TRBJ1-5; CDR3 protein: ASSQDRTDHSNQPQH
V gene: TRBV29-1; J gene: TRBJ2-7; CDR3 protein: SVLRTGQGTEQY
V gene: TRBV7-2; J gene: TRBJ2-4; CDR3 protein: ASSSGRHLAKNIQY
V gene: TRBV5-4; J gene: TRBJ2-5; CDR3 protein: ASSSLIQGKETQY
V gene: TRBV29-1; J gene: TRBJ1-1; CDR3 protein: SLRTGLNTEAF
V gene: TRBV7-9; J gene: TRBJ1-1; CDR3 protein: ASSLDLAGTEAF
V gene: TRBV5-4; J gene: TRBJ1-2; CDR3 protein: ASSLSQGVDGYT
V gene: TRBV7-2; J gene: TRBJ2-5; CDR3 protein: ASSLGTLATQY
V gene: TRBV6-1; J gene: TRBJ2-7; CDR3 protein: ASSPLRGIEQY
V gene: TRBV5-1; J gene: TRBJ1-1; CDR3 protein: ASGAGFLNTEAF
V gene: TRBV19; J gene: TRBJ1-5; CDR3 protein: ASSETGAGNQPQH
V gene: TRBV7-2; J gene: TRBJ2-3; CDR3 protein: ASRVNWGVAYGTQY
V gene: TRBV6-7; J gene: TRBJ1-1; CDR3 protein: ASTDLGTAHKRGTEAF
V gene: TRBV7-2; J gene: TRBJ2-1; CDR3 protein: ASRPTSGRTGEQF
V gene: TRBV19; J gene: TRBJ2-2; CDR3 protein: ASTQRTGSIQVNTGELF
V gene: TRBV28; J gene: TRBJ1-2; CDR3 protein: ASSFGYGYT
V gene: TRBV28; J gene: TRBJ2-3; CDR3 protein: ASSLPGTGESTDTQY
V gene: TRBV5-1; J gene: TRBJ1-5; CDR3 protein: ASSWTGPGGPQH
V gene: TRBV7-2; J gene: TRBJ2-7; CDR3 protein: ASKRAASSYEQY
V gene: TRBV7-9; J gene: TRBJ1-5; CDR3 protein: ASSSGTGFYQPQH
V gene: TRBV28; J gene: TRBJ2-4; CDR3 protein: ARETGQVPNGIQY
V gene: TRBV7-2; J gene: TRBJ2-5; CDR3 protein: ASSLGLAGVETQY
V gene: TRBV7-2; J gene: TRBJ2-1; CDR3 protein: ASSLGLAGASEQF
V gene: TRBV18; J gene: TRBJ1-4; CDR3 protein: ASSPRMTARVPTNEKLF
V gene: TRBV7-9; J gene: TRBJ2-1; CDR3 protein: ASSSGGSSYNEQF
V gene: TRBV9; J gene: TRBJ1-2; CDR3 protein: ASSPGPGVYGYT
V gene: TRBV5-1; J gene: TRBJ2-3; CDR3 protein: ASSPGTDTQY
V gene: TRBV27; J gene: TRBJ2-7; CDR3 protein: ASGGLAGLAQY
V gene: TRBV7-9; J gene: TRBJ1-4; CDR3 protein: ASRTGGIGKLF
V gene: TRBV19; J gene: TRBJ2-1; CDR3 protein: ASVSGRSYNEQF
V gene: TRBV29-1; J gene: TRBJ2-7; CDR3 protein: SVQINSKDEQY
V gene: TRBV28; J gene: TRBJ2-2; CDR3 protein: ASSLGGTGVRGELF
V gene: TRBV29-1; J gene: TRBJ2-5; CDR3 protein: SVVGAGLYQETQY
V gene: TRBV18; J gene: TRBJ2-7; CDR3 protein: ASSREFSYEQY
V gene: TRBV7-2; J gene: TRBJ1-5; CDR3 protein: ASSPWNGQFQH
V gene: TRBV25-1; J gene: TRBJ2-5; CDR3 protein: ASSVGGAGETQY
V gene: TRBV7-2; J gene: TRBJ2-4; CDR3 protein: ASSPQGGVGKNIQY
V gene: TRBV7-6; J gene: TRBJ2-5; CDR3 protein: ASSFLGQYSETQY
V gene: TRBV29-1; J gene: TRBJ2-7; CDR3 protein: SVRLQGFSYEQY
V gene: TRBV5-4; J gene: TRBJ1-5; CDR3 protein: ASSLGTGPQH
V gene: TRBV7-2; J gene: TRBJ2-2; CDR3 protein: ASSLESGYTGELF